The 10 T cell receptor beta chains below all came from one sample that was sequenced in a study of T cells in tuberculosis. Method: immunoSEQ multiplex PCR; TCRdb's copy keeps in-frame clones and lacks some. The repertoire holds about 30,000 clones, with roughly 89% as singletons. The sample was PBMCs. Receptors were obtained from a donor aged 10 to 29 with latent tuberculosis or without tuberculosis infection.

V is TRBV7-9 and J is TRBJ1-4, with D unresolved. CDR3 length: 15 residues. Germline values: CDR1 SEHNR, CDR2 FQNEAQ (reference sequence). The ends were cut back, 4 bases at V and 0 bases at J, with 9 bases in the middle. The CDR3 protein is CASSSREPTNEKLFF. CDR3 nucleotide sequence: TGTGCCAGCAGCTCCCGGGAGCCAACTAATGAAAAACTGTTTTTT.

The chain employs TRBV10-3 and TRBJ1-2; no reliable D call. Between the trimmed V and J ends, which lost 7 bases and 0 bases, there was a span of 9 bases. The CDR3 is 13 amino acids. Germline values: CDR1 ENHRY, CDR2 SYGVKD. Here the CDR3 DNA reads TGTGCCATCACTAACGGTGCTAACTATGGCTACACCTTC. Translating it yields CAITNGANYGYTF.

The rearrangement links TRBV5-1 to TRBJ2-1, with 10 bases aligning to TRBD1. CDR1 and CDR2 from the germline V gene are SGHRS and YFSETQ. V shed 5 bases and J 1 base; nucleotides not matched to a gene: 6. The CDR3 covers 16 residues. This CDR3 reads CASRRGTGASYNEQFF. Here the CDR3 DNA reads TGCGCCAGCAGGAGGGGGACAGGGGCGTCCTACAATGAGCAGTTCTTC.

The chain employs TRBV20-1 and TRBJ2-1; D perhaps matches TRBD2 (6 bases). V gave up 6 bases and J gave up 10 bases, with 10 bases separating them. Germline V gene data show CDR1 as DFQATT and CDR2 as SNEGSKA (reference sequence). The CDR3 runs to 10 residues. The CDR3 loop reads CSARREEQFF. CDR3 bases: TGCAGTGCCAGACGGGAGGAGCAGTTCTTC.

V is TRBV10-3 and J is TRBJ2-3; 9 nucleotides agree with TRBD1. Germline CDR1 ENHRY, CDR2 SYGVKD. Trimming at V came to 3 bases and at J to 4 bases, leaving 8 bases not matched to a gene. CDR3 length: 16 residues. The CDR3 here is CAISEPGTGIPDTQYF. The CDR3 DNA follows: TGTGCCATCAGTGAACCCGGGACAGGGATCCCAGATACGCAGTATTTT.

The genes are TRBV28 and TRBJ2-7, with D tentatively TRBD1 (7 bases). This CDR3 has 12 amino acids. Germline assignment: CDR1 MDHEN and CDR2 SYDVKM. The V end lost 6 bases, the J end lost 9 bases, and 15 bases lay between the germline ends. The CDR3 bases are TGTGCCAGCAGATTCGGAGGGGGCGGGCAGTACTTC. Its translation is CASRFGGGGQYF. The full variable domain, its missing parts supplied by reference TRBV28 and TRBJ2-7, is DVKVTQSSRYLVKRTGEKVFLECVQDMDHENMFWYRQDPGLGLRLIYFSYDVKMKEKGDIPEGYSVSREKKERFSLILESASTNQTSMYLCASRFGGGGQYFGPGTRLTVT.

V gene TRBV7-9 combines with J gene TRBJ1-2; no clear D. Trimming stripped 6 bases from V and 6 bases from J, with 17 bases between. Germline V gene sequence: CDR1 SEHNR, CDR2 FQNEAQ (reference sequence). The CDR3 loop spans 14 amino acids. The CDR3 DNA sequence: TGTGCCAGCAGATCCCTCGGGATTACCCATGGCTACACCTTC. It translates to CASRSLGITHGYTF.

This clone was counted only a few times. This chain uses TRBV14 with TRBJ1-1, with a tentative D call TRBD1 (5 bases). Germline V CDR1 and CDR2: SGHDN, FVKESK. V was pared by 3 bases and J by 1 base, with 12 bases between. The length of the CDR3 is 15 residues. As DNA, the CDR3 is TGTGCCAGCAGCCAGATGCGTCAGGGGAACACTGAAGCTTTCTTT. Protein: CASSQMRQGNTEAFF.

This chain links TRBV19 with TRBJ2-7; possible D gene TRBD1, 5 bases. Per germline, CDR1 LNHDA and CDR2 SQIVND (reference sequence). The V gene lost 1 base and the J gene lost 6 bases, with 10 bases spanning the gap. The CDR3 runs to 13 residues. As DNA, the CDR3 is TGTGCCAGTAGTATAGGGTCCAGGGCCGAGCAGTACTTC. This translates into CASSIGSRAEQYF.

J is TRBJ1-1 and V is TRBV7-2, with D possibly being TRBD1 (6 bases). V was clipped by 3 bases and J by 4 bases, with 12 bases between them. The CDR3 is 14 residues long. Germline-derived CDR1 and CDR2 are SGHTA and FQGNSA. The CDR3 nucleotides read TGTGCCAGCAGCTTCAGGGGAGGGGGCACTGAAGCTTTCTTT. As protein: CASSFRGGGTEAFF.